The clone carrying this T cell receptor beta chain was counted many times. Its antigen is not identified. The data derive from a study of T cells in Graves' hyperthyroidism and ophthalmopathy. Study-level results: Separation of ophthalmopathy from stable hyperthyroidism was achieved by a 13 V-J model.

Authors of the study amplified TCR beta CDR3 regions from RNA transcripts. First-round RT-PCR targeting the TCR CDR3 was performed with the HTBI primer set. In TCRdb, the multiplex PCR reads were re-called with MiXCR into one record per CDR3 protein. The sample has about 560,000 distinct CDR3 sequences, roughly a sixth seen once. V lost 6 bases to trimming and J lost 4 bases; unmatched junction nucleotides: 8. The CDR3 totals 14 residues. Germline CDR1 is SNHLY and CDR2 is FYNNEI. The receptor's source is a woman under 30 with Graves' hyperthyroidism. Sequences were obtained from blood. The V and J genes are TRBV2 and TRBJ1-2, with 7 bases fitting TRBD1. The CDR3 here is CASRDRSNTYGYTF. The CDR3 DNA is TGTGCCAGCAGGGACAGGTCTAATACCTATGGCTACACCTTC.